This TCR beta chain was found in a study of cytomegalovirus exposure and HLA in healthy donors. In regard to this clone: What it binds is unknown.

Overall study results and limits: In a later analysis, across HLA loci, associated TCR counts were highest for DRB1, lowest for HLA-C.

CDR3 length equals 14 residues. V was cut by 1 base and J by 6 bases, with 13 bases left in between. The germline V gene has CDR1 SGHAT and CDR2 FQNNGV. The study ran its PCR with 60 Vbeta and 13 Jbeta primers. Clones were sequenced by immunoSEQ multiplex PCR, and TCRdb holds only the in-frame ones, with some missing. The sample carries around 150,000 clones, about three quarters recorded once. The chain has TRBV11-2 and TRBJ2-7; tentative D call: TRBD1 (6 bases). The clonotype comes from a human donor in good health. Sequenced: PBMCs. The CDR3 reads CASSLAGVLGEQYF. The CDR3 DNA reads as TGTGCCAGCAGCTTAGCAGGGGTTCTAGGCGAGCAGTACTTC.